Below, 21 T cell receptor beta chains from the same sample are listed, as sequenced in a study. Each CDR3 protein gets one entry after TCRdb re-called the 5' RACE reads with MiXCR. The sample lists about 57,000 distinct CDR3 sequences; 25% to 30% were seen once. Sequencing input: tumor-infiltrating memory CD4+ T cells sorted from the breast tumor. Subset denoted: memory CD4+ T cells, CD4+CD45RO+CD25-. Source of these receptors: a female donor with breast cancer.

This clonotype showed up just a few times. The chain couples TRBV6-1 to TRBJ1-5; D is perhaps TRBD1 (5 bases). Trimming took 6 bases from V and 0 from J, leaving 21 bases between them. CDR1 and CDR2 (germline): MNHNS, SASEGT. The CDR3 sequence is 18 residues long. The CDR3 is CASRTDTTGWNSNQPQHF. CDR3 nucleotides: TGTGCCAGCAGGACAGATACCACAGGATGGAATAGCAATCAGCCCCAGCATTTT.

In its sample, this clonotype was seen a few times. The chain carries TRBV7-2 and TRBJ2-5; 7 positions match TRBD2. The CDR3 has 14 amino acids. Germline CDR1 SGHTA, CDR2 FQGNSA. After removal of 2 bases from V and 4 bases from J, the junction contained 4 bases not matched to a gene. Written as DNA, the CDR3 is TGTGCCAGCAGCTTACTTCCGGGAGGAGAGACCCAGTACTTC. Its translation: CASSLLPGGETQYF.

This chain joins TRBV5-1 and TRBJ2-2, with D unresolved. The CDR3 is 14 amino acids. Trimming shortened V by 2 bases and J by 4 bases, and 9 bases separated the two germline ends. The germline V gene encodes CDR1 SGHRS and CDR2 YFSETQ. The CDR3 reads CASSLGISTGELFF. CDR3 sequence (DNA): TGCGCCAGCAGCTTAGGAATTAGCACCGGGGAGCTGTTTTTT.

The V gene is TRBV7-8, the J gene TRBJ1-1; perhaps TRBD1 as D (6 bases). Germline lookup yields CDR1 SGHVS and CDR2 FQNEAQ. Trimming removed 6 bases at V and 4 bases at J, with 21 bases between. CDR3 size: 16 residues. The CDR3 DNA follows: TGTGCCAGCAGGCCCACTGTCAGGGGACCTACCACTGAAGCTTTCTTT. Its protein product is CASRPTVRGPTTEAFF.

This clonotype was seen more than once but under ten times. The rearrangement joins TRBV7-2 to TRBJ1-3; possibly TRBD1 for D (5 bases). The CDR3 sequence is 15 residues long. Per the germline V gene, CDR1 is SGHTA and CDR2 is FQGNSA. The V end lost 1 base, the J end lost 4 bases, and 11 bases lay between the germline ends. CDR3 loop: CASSLVETAGNTIYF. The CDR3 region has the DNA TGTGCCAGCAGCTTAGTGGAGACAGCCGGAAACACCATATATTTT.

The chain joins TRBV29-1 to TRBJ2-1; 14 bases are a match to TRBD2. Germline CDR1 SQVTM, CDR2 ANQGSEA. The V segment lost 7 bases and the J segment 2 bases; nucleotides outside the gene matches: 13. The CDR3 totals 18 residues. CDR3 nucleotides: TGCAGCGCCCGCCCGACTAGCGGGAGGGCCTCAACCTACAATGAGCAGTTCTTC. Translation: CSARPTSGRASTYNEQFF.

This clonotype was detected ten times or more. The chain joins TRBV6-5 to TRBJ1-2; 8 nucleotides line up with TRBD1. CDR3 length: 16 residues. V trimming: 2 bases; J trimming: 3 bases; junction bases outside the gene matches: 8. Germline CDR1 and CDR2: MNHEY and SVGAGI. The CDR3 nucleotides are TGTGCCAGCAGTTACGCCGCGGGACAGGACTACTATGGCTACACCTTC. Translation: CASSYAAGQDYYGYTF.

The chain has TRBV4-3 and TRBJ1-2; a weak D match, TRBD1 (5 bases). Trimming pared 0 bases from V and 4 bases from J, leaving 9 bases between. The CDR3 is made up of 14 amino acids. Per the germline V gene, CDR1 is LGHNA and CDR2 is YSLEER. The CDR3, as DNA: TGCGCCAGCAGCCAAGAGGGGGTGGGCTATGGCTACACCTTC. This encodes CASSQEGVGYGYTF.

This clonotype was picked up a small number of times. The chain employs TRBV20-1 and TRBJ2-3; a possible D gene is TRBD2 (7 bases). The V and J ends lost 1 base and 1 base respectively, with 15 bases between them. This CDR3 has 16 residues. CDR1 and CDR2 (germline): DFQATT, SNEGSKA (reference sequence). The CDR3 nucleotides are TGCAGTGCTAGAGGGGGGGGCAAATCTGGCACAGATACGCAGTATTTT. Translating gives CSARGGGKSGTDTQYF.

The chain couples TRBV5-1 to TRBJ1-1; D is perhaps TRBD1 (5 bases). The ends were cut back, 3 bases at V and 1 base at J, with 13 bases in the middle. The length of the CDR3 is 15 residues. CDR1 and CDR2 (germline): SGHRS, YFSETQ. The DNA for the CDR3 is TGCGCCAGCAGCTCGGCCGGACACAAGAACACTGAAGCTTTCTTT. It translates to CASSSAGHKNTEAFF.

On this clonotype itself: This CDR3 is missing its conserved last phenylalanine or tryptophan, likely due to a read error. CDR3 bases: TGTGCCAGCAGGCCCGGTGGCAGGGTTTCACCCCTCCACGTT. Amino acid sequence: CASRPGGRVSPLHV. The chain is built from TRBV6-1 and TRBJ1-6; tentative D call: TRBD1 (5 bases). Germline assignment: CDR1 MNHNS and CDR2 SASEGT. This CDR3 has 14 residues. The germline V and J ends were trimmed by 6 bases and 9 bases, with 15 bases remaining between them.

This clonotype turned up a few times. This chain connects TRBV2 to TRBJ1-1; D is ambiguous. Trimming removed 7 bases from V and 4 bases from J, with 7 bases in between. The CDR3 sequence is 11 residues long. CDR1 SNHLY and CDR2 FYNNEI come from the germline V gene. CDR3 DNA sequence: TGTGCCAGCACCCCGCTCACTGAAGCTTTCTTT. Protein product: CASTPLTEAFF.

The chain joins TRBV20-1 to TRBJ2-3, with 9 bases aligning to TRBD2. V shed 3 bases, J shed 6 bases, and the junction held 7 bases outside the gene matches. CDR3 length: 14 residues. Germline V gene data show CDR1 as DFQATT and CDR2 as SNEGSKA (reference sequence). The CDR3 loop is CSASGGRALDTQYF. The CDR3 nucleotides are TGCAGTGCTAGTGGCGGGAGGGCCCTCGATACGCAGTATTTT.

The chain has TRBV4-2 and TRBJ1-2; D may be TRBD1 (6 bases). Deletions cut 6 bases from V and 6 bases from J, with 14 bases between. This CDR3 contains 13 residues. The germline V gene encodes CDR1 LGHNA and CDR2 YNFKEQ. The CDR3 is CASSTGSRDGYTF. In DNA form, the CDR3 reads TGTGCCAGCAGTACAGGGTCCAGGGATGGCTACACCTTC.

The chain links TRBV2 to TRBJ1-1, with 8 bases matching TRBD1. This CDR3 has 14 amino acids. Germline values: CDR1 SNHLY, CDR2 FYNNEI. J was trimmed by 3 bases and V by 6 bases; bases with no gene match: 6. The CDR3 bases are TGTGCCAGCAGGGATAGGACAGGGTACACTGAAGCTTTCTTT. Translating it yields CASRDRTGYTEAFF.

For this clonotype: A much larger clone is a single base away; this may be a read error. The gene calls are TRBV6-2 or TRBV6-3 and TRBJ1-2; D is possibly TRBD1 (5 bases). Germline CDR1 is MNHEY and CDR2 is SVGEGT. The CDR3 has 13 residues. CDR3 sequence: CTSSDGTAYGYTF. As DNA, the CDR3 is TGTACCAGCAGTGACGGGACGGCCTATGGCTACACCTTC.

This clonotype was picked up a small number of times. The chain joins TRBV6-2 or TRBV6-3 to TRBJ1-5; TRBD1 matches 7 bases. The CDR3 contains 14 residues. The V gene end was trimmed by 7 bases and the J gene end by 6 bases; junction bases not matched to a gene: 9. Per germline, CDR1 MNHEY and CDR2 SVGEGT. The CDR3 loop reads CASNPTGQGQPQHF. CDR3 DNA: TGTGCCAGCAACCCGACAGGGCAGGGTCAGCCCCAGCATTTT.

This chain uses TRBV9 with TRBJ2-1, with 9 bases fitting TRBD1. Looked up from germline, CDR1 is SGDLS and CDR2 is YYNGEE. This CDR3 is built from 16 residues. J lost 6 bases, V lost 3 bases, and 10 bases had no gene match. The CDR3: CASSAGPETGGNEQFF. The CDR3 bases are TGTGCCAGCAGCGCGGGACCAGAGACAGGGGGCAATGAGCAGTTCTTC.

The J gene is TRBJ1-1, the V gene TRBV28; 9 bases are a match to TRBD1. Germline-derived CDR1 and CDR2 are MDHEN and SYDVKM. After removal of 6 bases from V and 6 bases from J, the junction contained 11 bases not matched to a gene. CDR3 length: 15 residues. The CDR3 loop reads CASSRPGQGGAEAFF. CDR3 nucleotide sequence: TGTGCCAGCAGCCGCCCGGGACAGGGAGGGGCTGAAGCTTTCTTT.

Only a few counts were recorded for this clonotype. The chain links TRBV5-1 to TRBJ2-6, with D hard to call. The length of the CDR3 is 16 residues. V lost 0 bases and J 0 bases, leaving 7 bases between the germline ends. Germline values: CDR1 SGHRS, CDR2 YFSETQ. In DNA, the CDR3 is TGCGCCAGCAGCTTGGACGTTAACTCTGGGGCCAACGTCCTGACTTTC. Translated, it gives CASSLDVNSGANVLTF.

The chain employs TRBV3-1 and TRBJ2-3, with TRBD2 matching 7 bases. The length of the CDR3 is 14 residues. The V and J ends lost 5 bases and 2 bases, in that order; junction bases with no gene match: 4. Germline loops: CDR1 LGHDT, CDR2 YNNKEL (reference sequence). CDR3 DNA sequence: TGTGCCAGCAGCGTACTAGCGAACACAGATACGCAGTATTTT. This gives the protein CASSVLANTDTQYF.